Shown below are 2 T cell receptor beta chains from a single sample sequenced in a study of T cell responses to AZD1222 COVID-19 vaccine. Here immunoSEQ multiplex PCR was the method, and the copy in TCRdb shows in-frame clones only, minus some. The sample has about 100,000 clones, 86% seen once. The material sequenced was peripheral blood, taken 28 days after the second dose of the MenACWY control vaccine. Receptor source: an adult who received the MenACWY meningococcal vaccine as a control.

The rearrangement joins TRBV4-1 to TRBJ1-4; D possibly corresponds to TRBD1 (5 bases). Germline V gene lookup returns CDR1 MGHRA and CDR2 YSYEKL. The CDR3 is made up of 15 amino acids. V lost 1 base to trimming and J lost 5 bases, with 11 bases between them. The CDR3: CASSQGGFKNEKLFF. In DNA, the CDR3 is TGCGCCAGCAGCCAAGGGGGCTTCAAGAATGAAAAACTGTTTTTT.

The rearrangement uses TRBV4-3 and TRBJ2-1; perhaps TRBD2 as D (6 bases). The germline V and J ends were trimmed by 0 bases and 9 bases, with 18 bases remaining between them. Per germline, CDR1 LGHNA and CDR2 YSLEER. This CDR3 has 16 amino acids. The CDR3: CASSQEWVGGTAEQFF. For the CDR3, the DNA is TGCGCCAGCAGCCAAGAATGGGTCGGGGGTACCGCTGAGCAGTTCTTC.